This T cell receptor (beta chain) was sequenced in a study of T cell responses to AZD1222 COVID-19 vaccine. Broader study findings: At 160-218 and 743-854, vaccine-associated CD4 TCRs were dominant, and they spanned spike.

The table lists this clone with a few counts. Its antigen is undetermined. V was pared by 5 bases and J by 10 bases, with 5 bases of the junction left unmatched. The germline V gene has CDR1 ENHRY and CDR2 SYGVKD. The CDR3 is made up of 13 amino acids. Repertoires were generated with immunoSEQ multiplex PCR, while TCRdb's copy carries only in-frame clones and drops some. The sample has 75,000 to 100,000 clones, 89% seen once. This TCR came from an adult in good health. Sequencing was performed on peripheral blood, taken on day 0 of AZD1222 vaccination. The chain recombines TRBV10-3 with TRBJ1-6; 7 bases match TRBD1. Written as DNA, the CDR3 is TGTGCCATCAGTCCAACAGGGGACTCACCCCTCCACTTT. As protein: CAISPTGDSPLHF.